Listed below are T cell receptor beta chains from one sample, sequenced in a study of T cells after yellow fever vaccination. In TCRdb, the 5' RACE reads were re-called with MiXCR into one record per CDR3 protein. The data show under 250,000 distinct CDR3 sequences, roughly 3.3% seen once. The sample consisted of CD4+ T cells sorted from PBMCs, taken 10 days after the yellow fever booster vaccination. The origin of the receptors is a man between 18 and 29 years old who received the YFV17D yellow fever vaccine. Each CDR3 is given with its conserved first and last residue. Each record gives: J gene, V gene, clone size, D gene, CDR3 protein, CDR3 DNA. A D gene is named only where the DNA matches it firmly. Where a row states a size, it is once, few, many or the class of an expanded clone; other rows omit it.

>TRBJ1-3|TRBV5-1|-|-
CASSLGLSQGTGNTIYF
TGCGCCAGCAGCTTGGGACTTAGCCAGGGAACTGGAAACACCATATATTTT
>TRBJ2-5|TRBV5-1|few|-
CASSLNGQQETQYF
TGCGCCAGCAGCTTGAACGGACAGCAAGAGACCCAGTACTTC
>TRBJ1-2|TRBV3-1|many|TRBD1
CASSQDRTGGGYTF
TGTGCCAGCAGCCAAGATAGGACAGGAGGAGGCTACACCTTC
>TRBJ2-1|TRBV13|few|-
CASSLAPSGQFF
TGTGCCAGCAGCTTAGCCCCCAGTGGGCAGTTCTTC
>TRBJ2-5|TRBV2|many|-
CASSEALLAGPRAQYF
TGTGCCAGCAGTGAAGCGCTTCTAGCAGGGCCCAGGGCCCAGTACTTC
>TRBJ2-1|TRBV7-6|many|TRBD2
CASSLESKRGYYNEQFF
TGTGCCAGCAGCTTAGAGAGCAAGCGGGGGTATTACAATGAGCAGTTCTTC
>TRBJ1-5|TRBV7-9|-|-
CASSLHGNQPQHF
TGTGCCAGCAGCTTACACGGGAATCAGCCCCAGCATTTT
>TRBJ1-2|TRBV29-1|few|TRBD1
CSVLTGFYGYTF
TGCAGCGTTTTGACAGGGTTCTATGGCTACACCTTC
>TRBJ2-3|TRBV2|many|TRBD1
CASSYGTGGTQYF
TGTGCCAGCAGTTACGGCACAGGGGGCACGCAGTATTTT
>TRBJ2-5|TRBV5-1|few|-
CASSYGRWSETQYF
TGCGCCAGCAGCTACGGACGTTGGAGCGAGACCCAGTACTTC
>TRBJ2-3|TRBV6-6|many|-
CASSLASPTDTQYF
TGTGCCAGCAGTTTGGCCTCTCCCACAGATACGCAGTATTTT